This T cell receptor beta chain was sequenced in a study of patients and donors after allogeneic stem cell transplantation. TCRdb passed the RT-PCR reads through MiXCR, listing each CDR3 protein once. The profile shows roughly 250,000 distinct CDR3 sequences, 14% of them singletons. This clonotype came up many times. The length of the CDR3 is 14 residues. The germline gives CDR1 DFQATT, CDR2 SNEGSKA (reference sequence). V lost 6 bases and J lost 2, with 14 bases in between. The specimen sequenced was blood, either unsorted or a sorted T cell fraction (not recorded which). The chain uses TRBV20-1 and TRBJ1-5; no definite D call. The TCR comes from a human donor who was either an allogeneic HSCT recipient or a stem cell or donor lymphocyte infusion donor (not recorded which). It is not recorded whose cells these are; they may come from a transplant donor. CDR3 sequence (DNA): TGCAGTGCAAAGCGGGAAGTTGGCAATCAGCCCCAGCATTTT. It is translated as CSAKREVGNQPQHF.